This T cell receptor beta chain is from a study of cytomegalovirus exposure and HLA in healthy donors. Whole-study results and caveats: Several V segments, TRBV6-2 and TRBV6-3 among them, could not be told apart and were dropped. In a later analysis, CMV-associated beta chains were mostly HLA-associated, it appeared. An assumption of roughly uniform sequencing depth across donors underlay the presence/absence analyses.

A word on this clone: Its antigen is not known.

V dropped 5 bases and J dropped 2; count of bases not matched to a gene: 5. Germline V lookup: CDR1 SGHAT, CDR2 FQNNGV. The CDR3 sequence is 14 residues long. The PCR employed 60 Vbeta primers together with 13 Jbeta primers. Clones were sequenced by immunoSEQ multiplex PCR, and TCRdb holds only the in-frame ones, with some missing. There are roughly 170,000 clones in the sample; roughly three quarters occur only once, and roughly 13% lies in the top ten. This chain connects TRBV11-2 to TRBJ2-7; 8 positions agree with TRBD2. Sample: PBMCs. The clonotype was recovered from a woman aged 50 to 60 in good health and CMV-seropositive. CDR3 loop: CASSPRGGPYEQYF. The DNA of the CDR3 is TGTGCCAGCAGCCCCCGGGGGGGCCCCTACGAGCAGTACTTC.